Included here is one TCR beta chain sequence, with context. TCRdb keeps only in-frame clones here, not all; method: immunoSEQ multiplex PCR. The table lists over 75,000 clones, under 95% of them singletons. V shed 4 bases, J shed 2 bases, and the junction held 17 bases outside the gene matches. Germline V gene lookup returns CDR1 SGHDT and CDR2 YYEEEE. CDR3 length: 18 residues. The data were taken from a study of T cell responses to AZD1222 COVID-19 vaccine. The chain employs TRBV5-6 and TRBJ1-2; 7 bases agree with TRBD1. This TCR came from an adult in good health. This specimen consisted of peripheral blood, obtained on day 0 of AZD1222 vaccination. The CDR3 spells CASSPRFRDSHSNYGYTF. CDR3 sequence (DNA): TGTGCCAGCAGCCCCCGGTTTAGGGACAGCCACTCCAACTATGGCTACACCTTC.